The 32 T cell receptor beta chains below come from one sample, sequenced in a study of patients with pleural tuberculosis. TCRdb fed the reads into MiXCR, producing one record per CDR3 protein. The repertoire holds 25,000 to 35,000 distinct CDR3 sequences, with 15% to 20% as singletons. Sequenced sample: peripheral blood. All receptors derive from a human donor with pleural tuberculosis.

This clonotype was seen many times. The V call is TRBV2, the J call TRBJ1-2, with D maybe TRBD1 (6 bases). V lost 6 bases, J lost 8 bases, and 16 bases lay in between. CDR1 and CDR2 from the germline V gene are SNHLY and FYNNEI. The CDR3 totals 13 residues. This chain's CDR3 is CASRFNRARGYTF. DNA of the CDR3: TGTGCCAGCAGATTCAACAGGGCTAGGGGCTACACCTTC.

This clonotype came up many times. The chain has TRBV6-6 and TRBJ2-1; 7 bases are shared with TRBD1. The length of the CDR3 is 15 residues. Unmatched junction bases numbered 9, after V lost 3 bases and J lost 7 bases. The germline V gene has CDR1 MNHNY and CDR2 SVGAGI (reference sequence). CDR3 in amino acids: CASSYLGGAGNEQFF. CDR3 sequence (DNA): TGTGCCAGCAGTTATTTAGGGGGCGCTGGGAATGAGCAGTTCTTC.

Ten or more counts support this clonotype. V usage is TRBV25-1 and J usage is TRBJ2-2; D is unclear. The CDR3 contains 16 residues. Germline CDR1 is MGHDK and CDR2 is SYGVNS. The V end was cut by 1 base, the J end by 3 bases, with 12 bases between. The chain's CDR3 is CASSEFGGPDTGELFF. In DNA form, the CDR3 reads TGTGCCAGCAGTGAATTTGGCGGTCCTGACACCGGGGAGCTGTTTTTT.

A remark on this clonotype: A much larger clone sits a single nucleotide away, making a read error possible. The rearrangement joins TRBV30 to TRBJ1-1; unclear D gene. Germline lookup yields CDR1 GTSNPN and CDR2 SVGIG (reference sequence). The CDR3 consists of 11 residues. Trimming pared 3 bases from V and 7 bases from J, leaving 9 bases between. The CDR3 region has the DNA TGTGCCTGGAGGAGCGGAAGTGAAGCTTTCTTT. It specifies CAWRSGSEAFF. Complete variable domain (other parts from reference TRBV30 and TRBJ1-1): SQTIHQWPATLVQPVGSPLSLECTVEGTSNPNLYWYRQAAGRGLQLLFYSVGIGQISSEVPQNLSASRPQDRQFILSSKKLLLSDSGFYLCAWRSGSEAFFGQGTRLTVV.

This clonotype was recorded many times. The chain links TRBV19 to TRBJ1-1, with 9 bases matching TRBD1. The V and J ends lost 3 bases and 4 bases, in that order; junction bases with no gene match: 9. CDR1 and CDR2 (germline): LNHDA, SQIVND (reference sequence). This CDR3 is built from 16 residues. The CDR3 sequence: CASSILDRGAGTEAFF. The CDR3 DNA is TGTGCCAGTAGTATCCTGGACAGGGGCGCAGGCACTGAAGCTTTCTTT.

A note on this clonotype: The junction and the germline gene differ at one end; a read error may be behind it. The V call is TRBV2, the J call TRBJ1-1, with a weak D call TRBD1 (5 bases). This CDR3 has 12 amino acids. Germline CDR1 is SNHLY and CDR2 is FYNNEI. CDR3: CASSPDSAEDFF. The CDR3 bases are TGTGCCAGCAGCCCCGACAGTGCTGAAGATTTCTTT.

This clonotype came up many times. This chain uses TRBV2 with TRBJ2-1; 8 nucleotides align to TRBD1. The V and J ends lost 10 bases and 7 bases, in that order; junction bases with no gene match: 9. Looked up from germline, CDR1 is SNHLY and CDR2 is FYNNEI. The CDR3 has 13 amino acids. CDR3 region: CATSLQGVNEQFF. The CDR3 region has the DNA TGTGCCACCAGCCTACAGGGGGTAAATGAGCAGTTCTTC.

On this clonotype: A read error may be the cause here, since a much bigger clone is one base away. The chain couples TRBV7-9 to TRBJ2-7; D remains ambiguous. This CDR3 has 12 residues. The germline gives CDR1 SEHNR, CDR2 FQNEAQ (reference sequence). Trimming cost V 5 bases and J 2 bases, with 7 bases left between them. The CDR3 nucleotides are TGTGCCAGCAGCCTGACAACCTACGAGCAGTACTTC. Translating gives CASSLTTYEQYF.

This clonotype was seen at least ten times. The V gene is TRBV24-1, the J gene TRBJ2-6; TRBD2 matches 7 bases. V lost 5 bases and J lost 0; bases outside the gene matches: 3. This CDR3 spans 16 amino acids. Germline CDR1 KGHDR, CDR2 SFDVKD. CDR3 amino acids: CATSGGGSSGANVLTF. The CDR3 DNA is TGTGCCACCAGTGGGGGAGGGAGCTCTGGGGCCAACGTCCTGACTTTC.

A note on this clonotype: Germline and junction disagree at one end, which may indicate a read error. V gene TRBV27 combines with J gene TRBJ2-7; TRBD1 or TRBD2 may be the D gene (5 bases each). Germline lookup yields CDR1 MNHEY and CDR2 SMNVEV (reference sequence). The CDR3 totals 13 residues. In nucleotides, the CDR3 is TGTGTCAGCAGTCGGGACGATTCCCACGAGCAGTACTTC. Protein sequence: CVSSRDDSHEQYF.

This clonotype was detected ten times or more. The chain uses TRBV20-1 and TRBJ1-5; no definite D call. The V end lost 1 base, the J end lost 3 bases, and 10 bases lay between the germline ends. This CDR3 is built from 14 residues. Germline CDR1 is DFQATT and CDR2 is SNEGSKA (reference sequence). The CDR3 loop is CSARGGGNNQPQHF. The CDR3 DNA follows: TGCAGTGCTAGAGGCGGCGGAAACAATCAGCCCCAGCATTTT.

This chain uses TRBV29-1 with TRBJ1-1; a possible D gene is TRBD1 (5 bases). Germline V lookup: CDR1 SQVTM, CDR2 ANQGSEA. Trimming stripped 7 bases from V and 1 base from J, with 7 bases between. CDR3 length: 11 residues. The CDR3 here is CSEDRNTEAFF. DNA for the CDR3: TGCAGCGAAGACAGGAACACTGAAGCTTTCTTT.

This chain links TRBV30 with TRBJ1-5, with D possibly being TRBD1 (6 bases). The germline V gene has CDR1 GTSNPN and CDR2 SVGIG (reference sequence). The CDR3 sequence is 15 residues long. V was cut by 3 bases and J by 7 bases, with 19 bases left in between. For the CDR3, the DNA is TGTGCCTGGAGCCCCCCTCAGGGGTTAGGGCAGCCCCAGCATTTT. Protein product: CAWSPPQGLGQPQHF. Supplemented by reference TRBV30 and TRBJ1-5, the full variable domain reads SQTIHQWPATLVQPVGSPLSLECTVEGTSNPNLYWYRQAAGRGLQLLFYSVGIGQISSEVPQNLSASRPQDRQFILSSKKLLLSDSGFYLCAWSPPQGLGQPQHFGDGTRLSIL.

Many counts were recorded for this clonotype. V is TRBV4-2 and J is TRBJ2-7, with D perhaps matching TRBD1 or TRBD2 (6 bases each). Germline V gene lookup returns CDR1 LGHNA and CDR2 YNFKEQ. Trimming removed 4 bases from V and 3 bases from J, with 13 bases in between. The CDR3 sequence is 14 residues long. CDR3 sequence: CASSRNREVYEQYF. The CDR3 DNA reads TGTGCCAGCAGCCGAAACAGGGAGGTCTACGAGCAGTACTTC.

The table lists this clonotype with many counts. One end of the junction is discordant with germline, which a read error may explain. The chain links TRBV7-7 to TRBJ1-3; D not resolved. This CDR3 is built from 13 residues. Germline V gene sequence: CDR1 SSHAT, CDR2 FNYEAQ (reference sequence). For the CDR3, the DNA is TGTGCTAGCAGCTTGCGCTCTGGAAACACCATATATTTT. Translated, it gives CASSLRSGNTIYF.

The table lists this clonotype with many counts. The CDR3 DNA reads as TGTGCCAGCAGTCGAGCGGGAGGGTTAGAGACCCAGTACTTC. This encodes CASSRAGGLETQYF. The rearrangement links TRBV27 to TRBJ2-5, with 10 bases lining up with TRBD2. Losses at the gene ends were 5 bases for V and 4 bases for J; bases not matched to a gene: 4. Per the germline V gene, CDR1 is MNHEY and CDR2 is SMNVEV (reference sequence). This CDR3 has 14 amino acids.

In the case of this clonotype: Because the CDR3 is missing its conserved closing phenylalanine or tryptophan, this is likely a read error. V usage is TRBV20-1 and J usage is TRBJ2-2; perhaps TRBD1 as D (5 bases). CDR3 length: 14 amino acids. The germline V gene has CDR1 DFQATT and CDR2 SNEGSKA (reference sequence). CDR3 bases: TGCAGCGCTAGTAAAGGGGCCGACACCGGGGAGCTGTTTCTT. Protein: CSASKGADTGELFL.

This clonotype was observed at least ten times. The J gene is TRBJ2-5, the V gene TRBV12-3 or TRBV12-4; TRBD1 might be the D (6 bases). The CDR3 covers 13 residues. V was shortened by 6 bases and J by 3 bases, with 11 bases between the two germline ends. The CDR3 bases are TGTGCCAGCAGAATAGGACAGAAAGAGACCCAGTACTTC. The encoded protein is CASRIGQKETQYF.

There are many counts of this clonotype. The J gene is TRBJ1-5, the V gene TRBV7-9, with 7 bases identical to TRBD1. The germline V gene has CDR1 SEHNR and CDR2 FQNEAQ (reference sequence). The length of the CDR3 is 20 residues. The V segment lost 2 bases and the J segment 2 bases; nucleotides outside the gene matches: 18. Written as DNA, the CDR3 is TGTGCCAGCAGCTTAAGGTTAGTGTCTATCGGGACAGTCTGCAATCAGCCCCAGCATTTT. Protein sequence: CASSLRLVSIGTVCNQPQHF.

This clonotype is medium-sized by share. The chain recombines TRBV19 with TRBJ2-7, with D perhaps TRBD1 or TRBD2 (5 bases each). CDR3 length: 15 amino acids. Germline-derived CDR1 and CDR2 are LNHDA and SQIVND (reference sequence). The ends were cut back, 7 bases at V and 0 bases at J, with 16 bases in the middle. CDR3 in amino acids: CASTSGTSSSYEQYF. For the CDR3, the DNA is TGTGCCAGTACTTCTGGGACCTCGAGCTCCTACGAGCAGTACTTC.

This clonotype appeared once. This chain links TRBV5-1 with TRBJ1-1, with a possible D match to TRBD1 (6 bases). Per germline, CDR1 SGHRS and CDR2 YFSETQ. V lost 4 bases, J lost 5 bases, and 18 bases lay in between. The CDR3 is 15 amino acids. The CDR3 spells CASSLSTGSCTEAFF. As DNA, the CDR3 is TGCGCCAGCAGCCTGTCGACAGGATCTTGTACTGAAGCTTTCTTT. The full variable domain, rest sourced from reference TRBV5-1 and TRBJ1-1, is KAGVTQTPRYLIKTRGQQVTLSCSPISGHRSVSWYQQTPGQGLQFLFEYFSETQRNKGNFPGRFSGRQFSNSRSEMNVSTLELGDSALYLCASSLSTGSCTEAFFGQGTRLTVV.

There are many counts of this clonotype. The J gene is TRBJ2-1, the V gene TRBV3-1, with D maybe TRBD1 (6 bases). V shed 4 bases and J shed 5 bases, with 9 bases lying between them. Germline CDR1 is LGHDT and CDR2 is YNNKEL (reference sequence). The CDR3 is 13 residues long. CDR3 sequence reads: CASSPRQDNEQFF. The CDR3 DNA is TGTGCCAGCAGCCCTCGACAGGACAATGAGCAGTTCTTC.

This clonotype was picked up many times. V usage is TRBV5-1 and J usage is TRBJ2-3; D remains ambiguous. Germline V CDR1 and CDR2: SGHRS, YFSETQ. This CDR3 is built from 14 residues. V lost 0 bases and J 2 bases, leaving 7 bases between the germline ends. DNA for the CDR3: TGCGCCAGCAGCTTGGCCAGTATCACAGATACGCAGTATTTT. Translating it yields CASSLASITDTQYF.

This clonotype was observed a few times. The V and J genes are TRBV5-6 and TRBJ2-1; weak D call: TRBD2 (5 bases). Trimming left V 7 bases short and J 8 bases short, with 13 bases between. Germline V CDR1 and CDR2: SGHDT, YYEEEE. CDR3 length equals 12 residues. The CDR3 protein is CASLTNRDEQFF. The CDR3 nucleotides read TGTGCCAGCCTGACTAATCGTGATGAGCAGTTCTTC.

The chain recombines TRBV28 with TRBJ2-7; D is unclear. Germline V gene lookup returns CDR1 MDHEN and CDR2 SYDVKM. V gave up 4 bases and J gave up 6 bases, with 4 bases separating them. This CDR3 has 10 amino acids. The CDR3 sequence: CASSSGEQYF. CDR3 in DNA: TGTGCCAGCAGTTCAGGCGAGCAGTACTTC.

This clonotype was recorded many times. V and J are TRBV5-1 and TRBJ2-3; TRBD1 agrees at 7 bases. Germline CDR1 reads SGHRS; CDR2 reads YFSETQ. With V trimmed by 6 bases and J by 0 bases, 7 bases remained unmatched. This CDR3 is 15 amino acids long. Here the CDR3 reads CASIVGGSSTDTQYF. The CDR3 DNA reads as TGCGCCAGCATAGTAGGGGGCTCTAGCACAGATACGCAGTATTTT.

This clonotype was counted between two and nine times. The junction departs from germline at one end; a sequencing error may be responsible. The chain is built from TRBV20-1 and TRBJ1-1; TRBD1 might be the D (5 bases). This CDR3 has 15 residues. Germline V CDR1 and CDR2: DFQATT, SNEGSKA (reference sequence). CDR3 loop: CSARDRGLMSTEAFF. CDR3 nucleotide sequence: TGCAGTGCTAGAGATCGGGGCCTCATGAGCACTGAGGCTTTCTTT.

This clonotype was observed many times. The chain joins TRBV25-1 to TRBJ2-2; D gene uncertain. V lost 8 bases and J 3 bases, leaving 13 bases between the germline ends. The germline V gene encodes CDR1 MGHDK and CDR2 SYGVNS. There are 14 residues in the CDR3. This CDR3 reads CASGDSEYTGELFF. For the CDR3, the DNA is TGTGCCAGCGGCGATTCAGAGTACACCGGGGAGCTGTTTTTT.

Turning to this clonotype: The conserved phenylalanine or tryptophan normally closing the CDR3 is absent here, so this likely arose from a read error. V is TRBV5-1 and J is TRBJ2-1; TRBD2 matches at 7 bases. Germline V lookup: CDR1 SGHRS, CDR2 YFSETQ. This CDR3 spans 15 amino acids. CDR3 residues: CARSLGGSSYNEQFV. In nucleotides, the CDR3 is TGCGCCAGGAGCTTGGGAGGGAGCTCCTACAATGAGCAGTTCGTC.

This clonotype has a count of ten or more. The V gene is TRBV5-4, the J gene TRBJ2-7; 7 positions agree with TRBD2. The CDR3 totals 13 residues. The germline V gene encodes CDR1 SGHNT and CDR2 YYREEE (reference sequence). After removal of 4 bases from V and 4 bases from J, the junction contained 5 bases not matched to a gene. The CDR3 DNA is TGTGCCAGCAGCCCCGCGGGAGATTACGAGCAGTACTTC. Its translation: CASSPAGDYEQYF. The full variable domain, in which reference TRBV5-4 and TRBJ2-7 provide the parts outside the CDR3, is ETGVTQSPTHLIKTRGQQVTLRCSSQSGHNTVSWYQQALGQGPQFIFQYYREEENGRGNFPPRFSGLQFPNYSSELNVNALELDDSALYLCASSPAGDYEQYFGPGTRLTVT.

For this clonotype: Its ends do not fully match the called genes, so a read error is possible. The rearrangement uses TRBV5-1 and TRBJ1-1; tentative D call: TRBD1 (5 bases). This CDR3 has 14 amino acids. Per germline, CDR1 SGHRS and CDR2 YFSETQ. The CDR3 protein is CASSLSGMSTEAFF. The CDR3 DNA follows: TGCGCCAGCAGCTTGTCAGGGATGAGCACTGAAGCCTTCTTT.

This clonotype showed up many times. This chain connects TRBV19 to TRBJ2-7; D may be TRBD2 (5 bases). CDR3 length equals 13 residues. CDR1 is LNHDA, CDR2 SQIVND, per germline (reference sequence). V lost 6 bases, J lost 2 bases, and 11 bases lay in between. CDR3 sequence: CASSLPGTYEQYF. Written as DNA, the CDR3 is TGTGCCAGTAGCCTTCCCGGGACCTACGAGCAGTACTTC.